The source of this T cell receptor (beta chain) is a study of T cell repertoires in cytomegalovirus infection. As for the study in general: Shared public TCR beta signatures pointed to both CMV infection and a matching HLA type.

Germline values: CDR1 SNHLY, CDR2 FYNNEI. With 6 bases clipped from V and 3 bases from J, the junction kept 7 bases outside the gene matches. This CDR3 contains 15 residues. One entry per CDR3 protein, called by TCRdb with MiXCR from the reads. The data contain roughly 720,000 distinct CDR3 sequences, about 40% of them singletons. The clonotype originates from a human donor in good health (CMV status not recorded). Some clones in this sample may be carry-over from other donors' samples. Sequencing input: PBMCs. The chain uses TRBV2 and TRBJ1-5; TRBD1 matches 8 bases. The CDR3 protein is CASRGQGAFNQPQHF. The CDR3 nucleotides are TGTGCCAGCAGAGGTCAGGGGGCATTCAATCAGCCCCAGCATTTT.